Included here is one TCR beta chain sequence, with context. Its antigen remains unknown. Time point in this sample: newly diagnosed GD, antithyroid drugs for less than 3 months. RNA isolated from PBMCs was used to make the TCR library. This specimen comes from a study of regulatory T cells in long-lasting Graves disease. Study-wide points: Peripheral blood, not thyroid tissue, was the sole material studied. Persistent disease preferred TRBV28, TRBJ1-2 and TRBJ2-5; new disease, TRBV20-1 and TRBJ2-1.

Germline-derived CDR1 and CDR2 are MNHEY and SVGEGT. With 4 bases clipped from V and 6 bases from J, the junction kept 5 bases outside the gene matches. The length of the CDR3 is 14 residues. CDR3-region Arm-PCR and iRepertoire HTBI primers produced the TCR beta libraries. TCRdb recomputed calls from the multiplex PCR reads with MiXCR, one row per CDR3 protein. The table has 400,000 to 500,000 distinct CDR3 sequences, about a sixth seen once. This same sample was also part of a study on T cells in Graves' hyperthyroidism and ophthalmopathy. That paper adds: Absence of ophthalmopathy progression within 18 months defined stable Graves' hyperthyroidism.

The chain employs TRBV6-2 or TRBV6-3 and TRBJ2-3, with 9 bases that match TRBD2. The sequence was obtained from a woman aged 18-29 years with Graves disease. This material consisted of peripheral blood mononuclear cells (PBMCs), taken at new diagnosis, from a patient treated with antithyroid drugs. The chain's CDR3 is CASSSRGRDDTQYF. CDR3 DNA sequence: TGTGCCAGCAGTTCGCGCGGGAGGGACGATACGCAGTATTTT.